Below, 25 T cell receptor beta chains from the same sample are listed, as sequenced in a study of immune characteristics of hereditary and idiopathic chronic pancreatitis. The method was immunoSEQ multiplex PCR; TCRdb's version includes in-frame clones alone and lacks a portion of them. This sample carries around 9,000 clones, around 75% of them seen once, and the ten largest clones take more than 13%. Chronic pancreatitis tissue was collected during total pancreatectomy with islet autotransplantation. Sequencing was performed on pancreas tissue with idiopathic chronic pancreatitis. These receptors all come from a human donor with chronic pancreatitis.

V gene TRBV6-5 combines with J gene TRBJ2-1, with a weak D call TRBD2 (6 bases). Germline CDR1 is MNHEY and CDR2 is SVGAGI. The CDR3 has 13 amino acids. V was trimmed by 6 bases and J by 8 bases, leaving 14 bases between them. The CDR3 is CASSRDSEYEQFF. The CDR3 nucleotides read TGTGCCAGCAGCCGGGACTCGGAGTATGAGCAGTTCTTC.

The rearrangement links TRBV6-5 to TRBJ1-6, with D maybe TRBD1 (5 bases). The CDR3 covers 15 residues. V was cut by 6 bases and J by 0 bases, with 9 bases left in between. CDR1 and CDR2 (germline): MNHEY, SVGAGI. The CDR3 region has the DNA TGTGCCAGCAGGGGGGAGAGCTCCTATAATTCACCCCTCCACTTT. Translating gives CASRGESSYNSPLHF.

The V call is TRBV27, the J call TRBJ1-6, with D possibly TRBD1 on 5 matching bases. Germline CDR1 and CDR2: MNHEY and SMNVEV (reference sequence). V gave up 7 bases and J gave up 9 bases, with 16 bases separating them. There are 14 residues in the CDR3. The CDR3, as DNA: TGTGCCAGCACCCCACATGGGGCTAGTTCACCCCTCCACTTT. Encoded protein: CASTPHGASSPLHF.

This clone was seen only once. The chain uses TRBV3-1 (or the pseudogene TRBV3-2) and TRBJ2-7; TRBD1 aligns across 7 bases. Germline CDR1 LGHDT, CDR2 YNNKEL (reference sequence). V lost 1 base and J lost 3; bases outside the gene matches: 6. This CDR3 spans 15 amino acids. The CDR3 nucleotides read TGTGCCAGCAGCCAAGTCTGGGACAGATACTACGAGCAGTACTTC. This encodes CASSQVWDRYYEQYF.

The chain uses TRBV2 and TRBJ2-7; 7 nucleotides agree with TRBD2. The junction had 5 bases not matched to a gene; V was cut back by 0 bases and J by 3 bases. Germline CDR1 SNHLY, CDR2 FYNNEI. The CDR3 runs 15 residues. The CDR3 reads CASSEAERGYYEQYV. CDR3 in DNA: TGTGCCAGCAGTGAAGCGGAGCGGGGATACTACGAGCAGTACGTC.

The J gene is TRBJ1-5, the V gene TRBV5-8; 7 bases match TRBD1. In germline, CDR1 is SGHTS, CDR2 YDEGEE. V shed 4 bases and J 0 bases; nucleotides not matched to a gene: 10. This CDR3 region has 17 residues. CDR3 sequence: CASSLDYGTDSNQPQHF. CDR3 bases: TGTGCCAGCAGCCTGGACTACGGGACAGATAGCAATCAGCCCCAGCATTTT.

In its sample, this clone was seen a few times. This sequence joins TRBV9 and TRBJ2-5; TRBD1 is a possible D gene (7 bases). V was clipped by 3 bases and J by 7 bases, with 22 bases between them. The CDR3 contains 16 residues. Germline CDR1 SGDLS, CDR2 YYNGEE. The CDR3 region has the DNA TGTGCCAGCAGCGCCCTGCAGGGGGGCAAAGCAGGGACCCAGTACTTC. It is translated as CASSALQGGKAGTQYF.

CDR3 sequence (DNA): TGTGCCAGCAGGGCCCTACAGGGGCGTAACACTGAAGCTTTCTTT. The encoded protein is CASRALQGRNTEAFF. The chain carries TRBV6-5 and TRBJ1-1; 7 positions agree with TRBD1. The V gene end was trimmed by 6 bases and the J gene end by 2 bases; junction bases not matched to a gene: 9. Germline-derived CDR1 and CDR2 are MNHEY and SVGAGI. This CDR3 has 15 amino acids.

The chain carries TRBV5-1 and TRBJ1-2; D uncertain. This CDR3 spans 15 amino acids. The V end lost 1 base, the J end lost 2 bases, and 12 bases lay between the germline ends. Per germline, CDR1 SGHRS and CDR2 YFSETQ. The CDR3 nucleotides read TGCGCCAGCAGCTTGAGCTTGCAGCCAAACTATGGCTACACCTTC. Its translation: CASSLSLQPNYGYTF.

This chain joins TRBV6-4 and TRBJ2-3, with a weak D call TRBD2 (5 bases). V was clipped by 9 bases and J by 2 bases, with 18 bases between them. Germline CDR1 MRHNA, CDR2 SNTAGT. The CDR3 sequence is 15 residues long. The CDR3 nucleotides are TGTGCCAGGGAAGTGTTAGGCGGGCACACAGATACGCAGTATTTT. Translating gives CAREVLGGHTDTQYF.

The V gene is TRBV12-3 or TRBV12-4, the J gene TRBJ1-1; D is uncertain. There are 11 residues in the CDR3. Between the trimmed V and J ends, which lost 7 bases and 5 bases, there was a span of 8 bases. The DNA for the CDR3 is TGTGCCAGCACTCGAGGGACTGAAGCTTTCTTT. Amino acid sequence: CASTRGTEAFF.

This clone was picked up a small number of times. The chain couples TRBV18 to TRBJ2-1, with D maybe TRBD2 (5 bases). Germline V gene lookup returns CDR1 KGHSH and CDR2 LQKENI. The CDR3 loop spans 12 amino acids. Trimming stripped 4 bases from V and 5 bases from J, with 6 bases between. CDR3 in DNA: TGTGCCAGCTCACGGGAGAACAATGAGCAGTTCTTC. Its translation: CASSRENNEQFF.

CDR3 region: CASSLYSGGATDTQYF. Here the CDR3 DNA reads TGTGCCAGCAGCTTGTACAGCGGGGGGGCCACAGATACGCAGTATTTT. V usage is TRBV5-6 and J usage is TRBJ2-3, with 10 bases aligning to TRBD2. V lost 1 base, J lost 2 bases, and 4 bases stayed unmatched. The CDR3 runs 16 residues. Germline CDR1 reads SGHDT; CDR2 reads YYEEEE.

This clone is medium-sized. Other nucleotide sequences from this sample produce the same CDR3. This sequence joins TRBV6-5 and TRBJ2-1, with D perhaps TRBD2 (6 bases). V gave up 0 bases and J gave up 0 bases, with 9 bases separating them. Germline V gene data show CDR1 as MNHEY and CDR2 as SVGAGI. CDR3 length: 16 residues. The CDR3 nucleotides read TGTGCCAGCAGTTACTCGGACGGGAGCTCCTACAATGAGCAGTTCTTC. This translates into CASSYSDGSSYNEQFF.

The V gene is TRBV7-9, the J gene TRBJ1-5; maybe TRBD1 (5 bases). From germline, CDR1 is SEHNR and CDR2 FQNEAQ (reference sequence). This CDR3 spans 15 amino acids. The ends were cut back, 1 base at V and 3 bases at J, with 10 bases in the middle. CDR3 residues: CASSLGGALNQPQHF. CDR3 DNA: TGTGCCAGCAGCTTAGGAGGGGCACTCAATCAGCCCCAGCATTTT.

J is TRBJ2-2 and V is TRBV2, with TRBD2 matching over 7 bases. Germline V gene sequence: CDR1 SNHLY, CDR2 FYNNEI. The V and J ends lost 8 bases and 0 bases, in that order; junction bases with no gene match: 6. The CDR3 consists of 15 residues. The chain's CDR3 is CASAAGTTNTGELFF. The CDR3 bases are TGTGCCAGCGCCGCCGGGACTACGAACACCGGGGAGCTGTTTTTT.

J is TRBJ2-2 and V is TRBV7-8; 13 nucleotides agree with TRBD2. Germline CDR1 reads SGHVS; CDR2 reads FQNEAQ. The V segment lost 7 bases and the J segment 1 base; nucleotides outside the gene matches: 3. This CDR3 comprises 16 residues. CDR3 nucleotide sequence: TGTGCCAGCACCTGGACTAGCGGGGGGAACACCGGGGAGCTGTTTTTT. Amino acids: CASTWTSGGNTGELFF.

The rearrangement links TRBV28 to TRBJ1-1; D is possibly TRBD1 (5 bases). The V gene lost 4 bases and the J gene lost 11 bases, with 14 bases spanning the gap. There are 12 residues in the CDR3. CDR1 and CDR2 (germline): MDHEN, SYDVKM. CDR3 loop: CASSSGTSVAFF. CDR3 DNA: TGTGCCAGCAGTTCCGGGACCTCCGTGGCTTTCTTT.

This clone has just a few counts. The CDR3 coding sequence is TGTGCCAGCAGCTTAAGGGGGACAAACAGTACCGAGAACACCGGGGAGCTGTTTTTT. Protein sequence: CASSLRGTNSTENTGELFF. This chain connects TRBV7-9 to TRBJ2-2, with a possible D match to TRBD1 (6 bases). This CDR3 spans 19 amino acids. The germline gives CDR1 SEHNR, CDR2 FQNEAQ (reference sequence). V dropped 2 bases and J dropped 1 base, with 20 bases sitting between them. Full variable domain (rest looked up from reference TRBV7-9 and TRBJ2-2): DTGVSQNPRHKITKRGQNVTFRCDPISEHNRLYWYRQTLGQGPEFLTYFQNEAQLEKSRLLSDRFSAERPKGSFSTLEIQRTEQGDSAMYLCASSLRGTNSTENTGELFFGEGSRLTVL.

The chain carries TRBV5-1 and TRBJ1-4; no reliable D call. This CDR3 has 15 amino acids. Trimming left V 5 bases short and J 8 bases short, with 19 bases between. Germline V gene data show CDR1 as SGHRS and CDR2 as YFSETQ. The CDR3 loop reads CASSGTGVTSEKLFF. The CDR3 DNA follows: TGCGCCAGCAGTGGAACTGGGGTTACGTCGGAAAAACTGTTTTTT. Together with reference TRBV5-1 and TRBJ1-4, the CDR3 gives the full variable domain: KAGVTQTPRYLIKTRGQQVTLSCSPISGHRSVSWYQQTPGQGLQFLFEYFSETQRNKGNFPGRFSGRQFSNSRSEMNVSTLELGDSALYLCASSGTGVTSEKLFFGSGTQLSVL.

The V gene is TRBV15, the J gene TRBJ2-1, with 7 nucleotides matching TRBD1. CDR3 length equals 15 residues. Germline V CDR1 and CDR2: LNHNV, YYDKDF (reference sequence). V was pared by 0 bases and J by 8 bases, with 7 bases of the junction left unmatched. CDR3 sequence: CATSRDQNRGHEQFF. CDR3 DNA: TGTGCCACCAGCAGAGATCAAAACAGGGGACATGAGCAGTTCTTC.

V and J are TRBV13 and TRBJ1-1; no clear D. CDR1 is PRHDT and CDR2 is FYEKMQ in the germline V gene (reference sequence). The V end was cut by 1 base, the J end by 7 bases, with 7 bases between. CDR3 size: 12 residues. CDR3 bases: TGTGCCAGCAGCTTAGTTCCGAATGAAGCTTTCTTT. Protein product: CASSLVPNEAFF.

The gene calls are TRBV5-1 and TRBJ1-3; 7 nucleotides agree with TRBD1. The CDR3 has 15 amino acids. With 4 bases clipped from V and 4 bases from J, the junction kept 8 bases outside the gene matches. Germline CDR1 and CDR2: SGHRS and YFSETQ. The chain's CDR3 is CASSPGDSLGNTIYF. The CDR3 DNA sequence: TGCGCCAGCAGCCCCGGGGACAGTCTCGGAAACACCATATATTTT.

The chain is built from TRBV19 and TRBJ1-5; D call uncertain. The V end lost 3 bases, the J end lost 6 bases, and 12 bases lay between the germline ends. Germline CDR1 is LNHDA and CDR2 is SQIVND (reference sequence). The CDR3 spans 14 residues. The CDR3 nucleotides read TGTGCCAGTAGTATGAACGGGGAGATTCAGCCCCAGCATTTT. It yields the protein CASSMNGEIQPQHF.

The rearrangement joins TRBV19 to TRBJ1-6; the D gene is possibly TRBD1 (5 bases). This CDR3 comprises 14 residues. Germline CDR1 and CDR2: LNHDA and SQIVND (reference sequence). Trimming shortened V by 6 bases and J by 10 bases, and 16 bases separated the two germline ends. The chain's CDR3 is CASSLQGPGSPLHF. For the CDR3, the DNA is TGTGCCAGTAGCCTCCAGGGACCTGGGTCACCCCTCCACTTT.